Many counts were recorded for the clone carrying this T cell receptor (beta chain). What it recognizes is unknown. Trimming took off 7 bases at V and 3 bases at J, with 12 bases between the two ends. The CDR3 runs to 13 residues. RNA transcripts were the source from which TCR beta CDR3 regions were amplified. HTBI primers primed a first-round RT-PCR, and a second-round multiplex PCR followed. TCRdb passed the multiplex PCR reads through MiXCR, listing each CDR3 protein once. The repertoire consists of approximately 410,000 distinct CDR3 sequences, with 15% occurring once and the leading ten covering 5.5% to 8%. The source of the sample is a study of Graves' ophthalmopathy and Graves' hyperthyroidism. Study results and caveats: At 70.59% sensitivity and over 72% specificity, the model predicted progression of the ophthalmopathy. Thyroid clonotypes that were expanded above 0.001 frequency mostly also appeared in blood.

The authors enrolled newly diagnosed hyperthyroidism patients aged 18 to 65 with under 2 months' duration. The V and J genes are TRBV12-3 or TRBV12-4 and TRBJ2-5; D unresolved. The sequence was collected from a woman aged 18 to 35 with stable Graves' hyperthyroidism. The sample was peripheral blood. CDR3 residues: CASKGPRKETQYF. DNA of the CDR3: TGTGCCAGCAAGGGCCCTAGAAAAGAGACCCAGTACTTC.